This T cell receptor (beta chain) is drawn from a study of blood T cell repertoires in COVID-19. Across the whole study: COVID-19 samples, acute and convalescent, were from the United States, Italy and Spain. PBMCs, B-cell-depleted T cells, or T cells were the source of the cDNA or gDNA that made up the material.

The CDR3 loop spans 14 amino acids. V was trimmed by 3 bases and J by 3 bases, leaving 11 bases between them. Germline values: CDR1 SEHNR, CDR2 FQNEAQ (reference sequence). In the original workflow: Reference gene primer amplification in the assay estimated nucleated cell counts. Measured with immunoSEQ multiplex PCR; TCRdb has only the in-frame clones, and not every one. V, J and clone size reflect that table, while D and trimming were determined from the DNA. The table includes a few hundred thousand clones, about 85% detected once. The receptor was derived from a woman aged 18-29 years with acute or convalescent COVID-19. The gene calls are TRBV7-9 and TRBJ1-2; D is perhaps TRBD1 (5 bases). The sequencing sample was made of peripheral blood. The CDR3 is CASSFSGGDYGYTF. CDR3 nucleotide sequence: TGTGCCAGCAGCTTTTCGGGGGGTGACTATGGCTACACCTTC. Combining the CDR3 with reference TRBV7-9 and TRBJ1-2 gives the whole variable domain DTGVSQNPRHKITKRGQNVTFRCDPISEHNRLYWYRQTLGQGPEFLTYFQNEAQLEKSRLLSDRFSAERPKGSFSTLEIQRTEQGDSAMYLCASSFSGGDYGYTFGSGTRLTVV.